One sample yielded the 21 T cell receptor beta chains listed below, sequenced in a study of T cells in Graves' hyperthyroidism and ophthalmopathy. Using RNA transcripts as the source, TCR beta CDR3 regions were amplified. The primer set for the first-round RT-PCR of the TCR CDR3 was HTBI. TCRdb independently ran MiXCR on the multiplex PCR reads; one entry per CDR3 protein. Of roughly 510,000 distinct CDR3 sequences listed, 40% to 50% were seen once; the top ten hold approximately 44%. Sequenced sample: peripheral blood or thyroid tissue (not recorded which). The receptors here all came from an adult woman with Graves' disease, either hyperthyroidism or ophthalmopathy (not recorded which).

This clonotype was recorded many times. The chain links TRBV2 to TRBJ2-7, with TRBD2 matching over 13 bases. This CDR3 is 14 amino acids long. With 4 bases clipped from V and 7 bases from J, the junction kept 4 bases outside the gene matches. Germline V lookup: CDR1 SNHLY, CDR2 FYNNEI. The CDR3 sequence: CASSGTSGRVEQYF. The CDR3 DNA reads TGTGCCAGCAGTGGGACTAGCGGGAGAGTTGAGCAGTACTTC.

This clonotype was detected many times. J is TRBJ1-6 and V is TRBV12-3 or TRBV12-4; no definite D call. Trimming took off 5 bases at V and 11 bases at J, with 10 bases between the two ends. This CDR3 region has 12 residues. DNA of the CDR3: TGTGCCAGCAGTGCTTGGGGTGCACCCCTCCACTTT. Translation gives CASSAWGAPLHF.

The V and J genes are TRBV29-1 and TRBJ1-6; D gene unclear. The CDR3 runs 10 residues. V shed 3 bases and J shed 14 bases, with 8 bases lying between them. Germline V CDR1 and CDR2: SQVTM, ANQGSEA. In nucleotides, the CDR3 is TGCAGCGTTGAGGTTGAGACCCTCCACTTT. Protein sequence: CSVEVETLHF.

As for this clonotype: This may come from a read error, since a much larger clone is one base off. The rearrangement uses TRBV5-1 and TRBJ2-7, with 8 bases identical to TRBD1. This CDR3 has 13 residues. Germline CDR1 SGHRS, CDR2 YFSETQ. Trimming took 0 bases from V and 8 from J; bases not matched to a gene: 4. The CDR3 DNA is TGCGCCAGCAGCTTGGACCAGGGGGCCAAGCAGTACTTC. Its protein product is CASSLDQGAKQYF.

This chain joins TRBV24-1 and TRBJ1-2; possibly TRBD1 for D (5 bases). V was trimmed by 5 bases and J by 7 bases, leaving 13 bases between them. The CDR3 loop spans 13 amino acids. Germline CDR1 reads KGHDR; CDR2 reads SFDVKD. CDR3 loop: CATSAGTPGGYTF. CDR3 in DNA: TGTGCCACCAGTGCCGGGACTCCGGGTGGCTACACCTTC.

For this clonotype: Possible read error: a much larger clone is one base away. V usage is TRBV9 and J usage is TRBJ2-2; 7 nucleotides line up with TRBD2. The CDR3 has 16 amino acids. CDR1 SGDLS and CDR2 YYNGEE come from the germline V gene. The V gene end was trimmed by 3 bases and the J gene end by 3 bases; junction bases not matched to a gene: 8. The CDR3 region is CASSGGGGLYTGELFF. In nucleotides, the CDR3 is TGTGCCAGCAGCGGGGGGGGAGGTCTGTACACCGGGGAGCTGTTTTTT. Combining the CDR3 with reference TRBV9 and TRBJ2-2 gives the whole variable domain DSGVTQTPKHLITATGQRVTLRCSPRSGDLSVYWYQQSLDQGLQFLIQYYNGEERAKGNILERFSAQQFPDLHSELNLSSLELGDSALYFCASSGGGGLYTGELFFGEGSRLTVL.

The chain recombines TRBV10-3 with TRBJ2-7; no definite D call. Germline CDR1 reads ENHRY; CDR2 reads SYGVKD. The CDR3 loop spans 11 amino acids. Trimming pared 10 bases from V and 3 bases from J, leaving 10 bases between. The CDR3: CATHDGYEQYF. In DNA form, the CDR3 reads TGTGCCACTCACGACGGCTACGAGCAGTACTTC.

The chain uses TRBV12-3 or TRBV12-4 and TRBJ2-6, with D hard to call. The CDR3 length is 15 residues. Trimming cost V 5 bases and J 0 bases, with 8 bases left between them. CDR3 loop: CASSIPGSGANVLTF. Here the CDR3 DNA reads TGTGCCAGCAGTATCCCTGGCTCTGGGGCCAACGTCCTGACTTTC.

This clonotype was seen a few times. V gene TRBV2 combines with J gene TRBJ2-2; D remains ambiguous. Germline V gives CDR1 SNHLY, CDR2 FYNNEI. V was trimmed by 6 bases and J by 4 bases, leaving 15 bases between them. This CDR3 has 15 amino acids. CDR3 in amino acids: CASSQMATITGELFF. The DNA of the CDR3 is TGTGCCAGCAGCCAAATGGCTACGATCACCGGGGAGCTGTTTTTT. Full variable domain (rest looked up from reference TRBV2 and TRBJ2-2): EPEVTQTPSHQVTQMGQEVILRCVPISNHLYFYWYRQILGQKVEFLVSFYNNEISEKSEIFDDQFSVERPDGSNFTLKIRSTKLEDSAMYFCASSQMATITGELFFGEGSRLTVL.

This clonotype was detected a few times. V and J are TRBV3-1 and TRBJ1-1; unclear D gene. CDR1 LGHDT and CDR2 YNNKEL come from the germline V gene (reference sequence). The CDR3 is 15 amino acids. Trimming shortened V by 6 bases and J by 5 bases, and 19 bases separated the two germline ends. CDR3 region: CASSHSGRRATEAFF. CDR3 sequence (DNA): TGTGCCAGCAGTCACTCCGGGAGACGGGCAACTGAAGCTTTCTTT.

V gene TRBV13 combines with J gene TRBJ1-1, with 7 nucleotides matching TRBD1. V shed 3 bases, J shed 11 bases, and the junction held 6 bases outside the gene matches. The V gene's germline CDR1 is PRHDT and CDR2 FYEKMQ (reference sequence). The CDR3 totals 12 residues. This chain's CDR3 is CASSFSRGQAFF. In DNA form, the CDR3 reads TGTGCCAGCAGCTTTTCGAGGGGACAGGCTTTCTTT.

This clonotype was seen repeatedly, ten times or more. The chain employs TRBV20-1 and TRBJ2-5; D gene ambiguous. Germline V CDR1 and CDR2: DFQATT, SNEGSKA (reference sequence). CDR3 length equals 13 residues. V was clipped by 6 bases and J by 1 base, with 12 bases between them. CDR3 coding DNA: TGCAGTGCCAGTTTGCGTCTCCAAGAGACCCAGTACTTC. It is translated as CSASLRLQETQYF.

V and J are TRBV6-6 and TRBJ2-5, with a weak D call TRBD1 (6 bases). The CDR3 has 14 residues. In germline, CDR1 is MNHNY, CDR2 SVGAGI (reference sequence). The ends were cut back, 8 bases at V and 5 bases at J, with 18 bases in the middle. The CDR3 sequence: CASLRPGDGETQYF. CDR3 DNA: TGTGCCAGCCTAAGGCCAGGGGATGGGGAGACCCAGTACTTC.

This clonotype was recorded many times. The J gene is TRBJ2-7, the V gene TRBV7-8; TRBD1 matches at 9 bases. The CDR3 contains 16 residues. V gave up 5 bases and J gave up 1 base; unmatched junction bases: 9. The V gene's germline CDR1 is SGHVS and CDR2 FQNEAQ. CDR3 in DNA: TGTGCCAGCAGCGCAACGCCGGGACAGGGATCCTACGAGCAGTACTTC. It encodes CASSATPGQGSYEQYF.

The V gene is TRBV24-1, the J gene TRBJ1-2, with a possible D match to TRBD1 (5 bases). The CDR3 is made up of 14 amino acids. CDR1 and CDR2 from the germline V gene are KGHDR and SFDVKD. The V end was cut by 3 bases, the J end by 4 bases, with 11 bases between. CDR3 coding DNA: TGTGCCACCAGTGATCCGCGGGGGGGCTATGGCTACACCTTC. Amino acid sequence: CATSDPRGGYGYTF.

This clonotype was counted at least ten times. The chain has TRBV6-5 and TRBJ2-7, with TRBD1 matching over 9 bases. This CDR3 has 14 amino acids. V lost 5 bases and J lost 7; bases outside the gene matches: 9. Germline V gene sequence: CDR1 MNHEY, CDR2 SVGAGI. The CDR3 DNA reads as TGTGCCAGCAGTACCTGGACAGGGGAAGGGGAGCAGTACTTC. Translation gives CASSTWTGEGEQYF.

The V gene is TRBV20-1, the J gene TRBJ1-6; a weak D match, TRBD1 (5 bases). CDR1 and CDR2 (germline): DFQATT, SNEGSKA (reference sequence). The CDR3 consists of 13 residues. V lost 5 bases, J lost 7 bases, and 12 bases lay in between. The CDR3 DNA sequence: TGCAGTGCTGGAGGGCAGGGCAATTCACCCCTCCACTTT. This codes for CSAGGQGNSPLHF.

Many counts were recorded for this clonotype. J is TRBJ1-1 and V is TRBV10-3; possible D gene TRBD1, 5 bases. The V end was cut by 6 bases, the J end by 3 bases, with 5 bases between. From germline, CDR1 is ENHRY and CDR2 SYGVKD. The CDR3 covers 11 residues. The DNA of the CDR3 is TGTGCCATCAGCAGGGACACTGAAGCTTTCTTT. Translating gives CAISRDTEAFF.

V usage is TRBV29-1 and J usage is TRBJ2-7; possible D gene TRBD2, 6 bases. Germline V CDR1 and CDR2: SQVTM, ANQGSEA. V was trimmed by 5 bases and J by 0 bases, leaving 11 bases between them. The CDR3 is made up of 13 amino acids. Written as DNA, the CDR3 is TGCAGCGTTCGCGACGGGAGCTCCTACGAGCAGTACTTC. Amino acid sequence: CSVRDGSSYEQYF.

The chain combines TRBV7-9 with TRBJ1-4; 8 bases fit TRBD1. There are 18 residues in the CDR3. Germline CDR1 SEHNR, CDR2 FQNEAQ (reference sequence). J was trimmed by 5 bases and V by 5 bases; bases with no gene match: 16. The CDR3 coding sequence is TGTGCCAGCAGCCCGATAGCGGGAGGGGGACAGGCAAATGAAAAACTGTTTTTT. It translates to CASSPIAGGGQANEKLFF.

The sample holds a few counts of this clonotype. This chain joins TRBV10-3 and TRBJ2-7, with D perhaps matching TRBD1 (5 bases). Germline V gene data show CDR1 as ENHRY and CDR2 as SYGVKD. Trimming removed 5 bases from V and 2 bases from J, with 13 bases in between. The CDR3 has 14 amino acids. For the CDR3, the DNA is TGTGCCATCAGTATGACAGAAGGGGCCTACGAGCAGTACTTC. Amino acids: CAISMTEGAYEQYF.